This TCR beta chain was found in a study of blood T cells in healthy people across ages. General study findings and limits: Total diversity from one million sequenced T cells was likely underestimated. Whereas aged donors had fewer naive CD4+ cells, long-lived donors had more of them and higher diversity.

Sample-barcoded 5' priming and a J-beta primer mix drove a second PCR of 7 to 11 cycles. Template switching added a 12-random-nucleotide identifier to every cDNA molecule. CDR3-containing paired-end reads numbered at least 2.5 million in each sample. TCRdb re-called the 5' RACE reads with MiXCR, one entry per CDR3 protein. The data contain around 1.5 million distinct CDR3 sequences, around 42% of them singletons. CDR1 SEHNR and CDR2 FQNEAQ come from the germline V gene (reference sequence). V lost 5 bases to trimming and J lost 4 bases; unmatched junction nucleotides: 8. The CDR3 contains 15 residues. With respect to this clonotype: Its antigen is unknown.

The TCR originated in a woman aged 18-29 years in good health. This chain connects TRBV7-9 to TRBJ2-7, with 10 bases identical to TRBD1. Specimen: blood. DNA of the CDR3: TGTGCCAGCAGCCGACAGGGGGCCAGTCCTTACGAGCAGTACTTC. Amino acids: CASSRQGASPYEQYF.